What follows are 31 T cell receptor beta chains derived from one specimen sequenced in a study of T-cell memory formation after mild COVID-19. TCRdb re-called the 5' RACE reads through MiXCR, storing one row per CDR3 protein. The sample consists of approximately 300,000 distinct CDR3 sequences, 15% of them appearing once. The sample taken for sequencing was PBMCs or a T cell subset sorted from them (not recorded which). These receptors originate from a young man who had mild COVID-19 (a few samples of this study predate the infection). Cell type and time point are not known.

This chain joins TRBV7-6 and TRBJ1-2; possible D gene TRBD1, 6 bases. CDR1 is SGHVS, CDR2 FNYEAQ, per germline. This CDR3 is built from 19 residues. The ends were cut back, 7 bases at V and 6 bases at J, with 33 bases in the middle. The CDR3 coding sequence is TGTGCCAGCACATCCCCTATTGGCCGGGGGAACAGGGCATTTGATGGCTACACCTTC. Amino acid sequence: CASTSPIGRGNRAFDGYTF.

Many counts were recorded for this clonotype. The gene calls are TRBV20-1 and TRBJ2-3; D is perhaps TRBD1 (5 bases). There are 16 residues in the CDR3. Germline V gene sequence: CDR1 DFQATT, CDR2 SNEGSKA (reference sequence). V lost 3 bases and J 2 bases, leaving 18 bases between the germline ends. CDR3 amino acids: CSASPLRGLPTDTQYF. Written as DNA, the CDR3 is TGCAGTGCTAGCCCATTAAGGGGTTTACCCACAGATACGCAGTATTTT.

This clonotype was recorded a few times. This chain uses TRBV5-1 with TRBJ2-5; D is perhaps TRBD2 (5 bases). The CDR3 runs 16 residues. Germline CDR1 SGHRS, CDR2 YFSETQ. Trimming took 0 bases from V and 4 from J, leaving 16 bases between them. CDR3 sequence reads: CASSLGLDRRRETQYF. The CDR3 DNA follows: TGCGCCAGCAGCTTGGGGTTGGACCGGAGGAGAGAGACCCAGTACTTC. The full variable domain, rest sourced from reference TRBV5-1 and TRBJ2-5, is KAGVTQTPRYLIKTRGQQVTLSCSPISGHRSVSWYQQTPGQGLQFLFEYFSETQRNKGNFPGRFSGRQFSNSRSEMNVSTLELGDSALYLCASSLGLDRRRETQYFGPGTRLLVL.

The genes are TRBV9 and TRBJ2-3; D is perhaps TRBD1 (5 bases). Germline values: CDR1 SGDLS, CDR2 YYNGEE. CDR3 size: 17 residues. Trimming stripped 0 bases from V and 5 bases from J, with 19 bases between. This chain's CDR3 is CASSVGMSADTQDTQYF. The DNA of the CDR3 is TGTGCCAGCAGCGTAGGAATGAGTGCGGACACACAAGATACGCAGTATTTT.

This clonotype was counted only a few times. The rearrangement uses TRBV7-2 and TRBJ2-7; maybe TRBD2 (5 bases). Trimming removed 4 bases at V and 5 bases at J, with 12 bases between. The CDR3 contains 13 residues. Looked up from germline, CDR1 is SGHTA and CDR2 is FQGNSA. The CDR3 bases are TGTGCCAGCAGCTCACTAGTTTCCCACGAGCAGTACTTC. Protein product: CASSSLVSHEQYF. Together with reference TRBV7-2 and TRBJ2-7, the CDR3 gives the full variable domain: GAGVSQSPSNKVTEKGKDVELRCDPISGHTALYWYRQSLGQGLEFLIYFQGNSAPDKSGLPSDRFSAERTGGSVSTLTIQRTQQEDSAVYLCASSSLVSHEQYFGPGTRLTVT.

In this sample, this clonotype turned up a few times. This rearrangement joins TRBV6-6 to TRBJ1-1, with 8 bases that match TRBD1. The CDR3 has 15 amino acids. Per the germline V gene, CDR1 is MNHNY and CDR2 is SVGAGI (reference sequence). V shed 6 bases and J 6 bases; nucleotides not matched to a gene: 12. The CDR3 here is CASSYQGARGAEAFF. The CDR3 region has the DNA TGTGCCAGCAGCTATCAGGGGGCGCGAGGCGCTGAAGCTTTCTTT.

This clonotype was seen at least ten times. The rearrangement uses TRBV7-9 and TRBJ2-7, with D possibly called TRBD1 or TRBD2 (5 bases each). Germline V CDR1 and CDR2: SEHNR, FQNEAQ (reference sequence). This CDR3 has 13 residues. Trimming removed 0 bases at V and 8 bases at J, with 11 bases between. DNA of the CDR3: TGTGCCAGCAGCTTAGCCGGGACGGCTAAGCAGTACGTC. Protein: CASSLAGTAKQYV.

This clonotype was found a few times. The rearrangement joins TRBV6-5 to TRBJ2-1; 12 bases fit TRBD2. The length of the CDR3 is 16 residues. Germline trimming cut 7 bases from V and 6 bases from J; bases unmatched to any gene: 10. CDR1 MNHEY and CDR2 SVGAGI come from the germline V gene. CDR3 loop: CASIKTLAGGPNEQFF. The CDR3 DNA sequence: TGTGCCAGCATTAAAACTCTAGCGGGGGGGCCCAATGAGCAGTTCTTC.

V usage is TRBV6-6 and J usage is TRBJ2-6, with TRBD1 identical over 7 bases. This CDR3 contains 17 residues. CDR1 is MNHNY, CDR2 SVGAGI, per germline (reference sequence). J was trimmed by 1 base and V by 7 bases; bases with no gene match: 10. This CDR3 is CASTRDRRPSGANVLTF. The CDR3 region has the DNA TGTGCCAGCACTCGGGACAGACGGCCATCTGGGGCCAACGTCCTGACTTTC.

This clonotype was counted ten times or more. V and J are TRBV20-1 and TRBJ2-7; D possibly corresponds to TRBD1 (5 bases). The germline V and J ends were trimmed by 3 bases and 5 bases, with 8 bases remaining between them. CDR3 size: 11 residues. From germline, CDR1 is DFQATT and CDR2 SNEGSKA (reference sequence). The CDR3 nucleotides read TGCAGTGCTAGTCAGGGCCACGAGCAGTACTTC. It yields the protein CSASQGHEQYF.

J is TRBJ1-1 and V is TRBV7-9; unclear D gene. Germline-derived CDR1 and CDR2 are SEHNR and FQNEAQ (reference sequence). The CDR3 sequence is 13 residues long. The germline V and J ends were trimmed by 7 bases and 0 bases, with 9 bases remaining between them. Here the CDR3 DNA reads TGTGCCAGCATGGCAGGCCTGAACACTGAAGCTTTCTTT. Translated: CASMAGLNTEAFF.

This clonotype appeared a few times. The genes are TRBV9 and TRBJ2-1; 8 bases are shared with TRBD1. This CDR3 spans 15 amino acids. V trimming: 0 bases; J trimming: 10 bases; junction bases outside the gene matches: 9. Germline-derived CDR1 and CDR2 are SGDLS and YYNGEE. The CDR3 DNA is TGTGCCAGCAGCGTAGGCCCCGGACAGGGACGGGAGCAGTTCTTC. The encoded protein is CASSVGPGQGREQFF.

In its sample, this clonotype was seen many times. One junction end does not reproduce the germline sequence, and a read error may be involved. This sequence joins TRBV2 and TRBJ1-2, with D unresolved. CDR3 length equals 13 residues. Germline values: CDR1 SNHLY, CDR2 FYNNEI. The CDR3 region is CASREGPGYGYTF. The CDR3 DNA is TGTGCCAGCAGGGAAGGACCAGGTTATGGCTACACCTTC.

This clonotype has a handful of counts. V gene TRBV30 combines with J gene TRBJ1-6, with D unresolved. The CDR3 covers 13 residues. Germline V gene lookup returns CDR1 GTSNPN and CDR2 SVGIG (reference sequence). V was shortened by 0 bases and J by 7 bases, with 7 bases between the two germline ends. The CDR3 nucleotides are TGTGCCTGGAGTGTAAGCTCCAATTCACCCCTCCACTTT. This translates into CAWSVSSNSPLHF.

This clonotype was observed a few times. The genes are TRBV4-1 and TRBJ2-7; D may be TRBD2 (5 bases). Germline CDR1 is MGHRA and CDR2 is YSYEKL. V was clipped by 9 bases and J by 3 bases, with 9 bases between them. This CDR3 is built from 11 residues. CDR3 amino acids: CARTILYEQYV. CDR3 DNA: TGCGCCAGGACTATCCTCTACGAGCAGTACGTC.

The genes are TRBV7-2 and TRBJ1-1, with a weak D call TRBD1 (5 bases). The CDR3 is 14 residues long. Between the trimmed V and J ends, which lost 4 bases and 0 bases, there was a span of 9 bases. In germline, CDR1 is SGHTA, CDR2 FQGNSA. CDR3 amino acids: CASSYRPLNTEAFF. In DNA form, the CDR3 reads TGTGCCAGCAGCTACAGGCCCCTGAACACTGAAGCTTTCTTT.

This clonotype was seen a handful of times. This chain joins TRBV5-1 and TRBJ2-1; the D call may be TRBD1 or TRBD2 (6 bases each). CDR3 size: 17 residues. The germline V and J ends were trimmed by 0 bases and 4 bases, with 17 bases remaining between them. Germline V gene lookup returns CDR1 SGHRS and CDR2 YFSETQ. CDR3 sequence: CASSLVFLGGQYNEQFF. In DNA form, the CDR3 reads TGCGCCAGCAGCTTGGTCTTCCTCGGGGGACAATACAATGAGCAGTTCTTC.

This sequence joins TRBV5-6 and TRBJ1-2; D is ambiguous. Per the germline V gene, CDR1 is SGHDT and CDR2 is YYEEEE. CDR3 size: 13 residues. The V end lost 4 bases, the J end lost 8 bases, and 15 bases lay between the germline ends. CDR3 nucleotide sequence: TGTGCCAGCAGCCTCGTCCTCGGCCAGGGCTACACCTTC. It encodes CASSLVLGQGYTF.

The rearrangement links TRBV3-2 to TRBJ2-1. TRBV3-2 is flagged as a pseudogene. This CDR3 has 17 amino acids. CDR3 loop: CASSQEGFSSFYNEQFF. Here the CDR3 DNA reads TGTGCCAGCAGCCAGGAGGGTTTCTCTAGCTTCTACAATGAGCAGTTCTTC.

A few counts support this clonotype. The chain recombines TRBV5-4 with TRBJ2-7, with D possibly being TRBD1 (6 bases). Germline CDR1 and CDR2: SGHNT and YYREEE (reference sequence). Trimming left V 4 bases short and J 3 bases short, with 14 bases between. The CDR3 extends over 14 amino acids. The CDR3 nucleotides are TGTGCCAGCAGCCCGGCAGGGGCCAGCTACGAGCAGTACTTC. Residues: CASSPAGASYEQYF.

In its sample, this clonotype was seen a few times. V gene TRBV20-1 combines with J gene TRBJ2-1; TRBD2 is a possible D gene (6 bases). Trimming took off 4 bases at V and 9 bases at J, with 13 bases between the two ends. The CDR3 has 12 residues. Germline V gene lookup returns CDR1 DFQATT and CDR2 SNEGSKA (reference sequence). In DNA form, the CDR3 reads TGCAGTGCTACCCCCGGGGGTAGTGAGCAGTTCTTC. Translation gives CSATPGGSEQFF.

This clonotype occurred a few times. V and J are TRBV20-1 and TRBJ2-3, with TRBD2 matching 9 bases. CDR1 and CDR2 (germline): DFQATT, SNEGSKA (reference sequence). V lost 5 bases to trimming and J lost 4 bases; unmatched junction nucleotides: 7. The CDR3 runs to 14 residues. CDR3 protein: CSAEAGGPSDTQYF. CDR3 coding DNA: TGCAGTGCTGAGGCGGGGGGGCCATCAGATACGCAGTATTTT.

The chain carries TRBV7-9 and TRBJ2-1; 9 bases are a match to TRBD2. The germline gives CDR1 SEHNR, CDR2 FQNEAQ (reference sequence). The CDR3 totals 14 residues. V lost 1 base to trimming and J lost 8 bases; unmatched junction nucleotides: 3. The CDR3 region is CASSLVLAGDEQFF. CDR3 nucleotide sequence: TGTGCCAGCAGCTTAGTACTAGCGGGCGATGAGCAGTTCTTC.

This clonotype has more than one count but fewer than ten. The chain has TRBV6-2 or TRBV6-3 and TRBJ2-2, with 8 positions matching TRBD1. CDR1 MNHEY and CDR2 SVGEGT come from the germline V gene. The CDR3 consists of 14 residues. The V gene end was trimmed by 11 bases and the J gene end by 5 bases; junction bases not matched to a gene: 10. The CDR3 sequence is CARPDRGPTGELFF. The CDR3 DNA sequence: TGTGCCCGACCCGACAGGGGCCCTACCGGGGAGCTGTTTTTT.

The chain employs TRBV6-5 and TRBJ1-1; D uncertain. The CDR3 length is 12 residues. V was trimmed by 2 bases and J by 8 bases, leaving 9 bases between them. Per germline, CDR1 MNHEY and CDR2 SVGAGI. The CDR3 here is CASSYQEFEAFF. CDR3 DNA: TGTGCCAGCAGTTACCAGGAATTCGAAGCTTTCTTT.

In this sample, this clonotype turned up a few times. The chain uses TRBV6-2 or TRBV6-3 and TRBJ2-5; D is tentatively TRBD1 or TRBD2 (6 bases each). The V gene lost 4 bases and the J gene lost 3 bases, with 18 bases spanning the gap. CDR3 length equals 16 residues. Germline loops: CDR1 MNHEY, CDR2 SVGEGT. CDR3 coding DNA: TGTGCCAGCAGTTCCCAGGGGCGAGGAGGGGAAGAGACCCAGTACTTC. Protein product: CASSSQGRGGEETQYF.

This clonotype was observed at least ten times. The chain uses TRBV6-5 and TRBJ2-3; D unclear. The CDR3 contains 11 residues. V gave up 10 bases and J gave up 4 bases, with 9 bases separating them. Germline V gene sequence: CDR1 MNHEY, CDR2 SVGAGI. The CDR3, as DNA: TGTGCCACCCGCACACCAGATACGCAGTATTTT. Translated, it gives CATRTPDTQYF.

CDR3 coding DNA: TGTGCCAGCAGCTTATCCTACGACACGCAGTATTTT. This sequence encodes CASSLSYDTQYF. J is TRBJ2-3 and V is TRBV7-3; D not certain. Trimming took off 2 bases at V and 9 bases at J, with 9 bases between the two ends. The CDR3 runs to 12 residues. Germline V gene sequence: CDR1 SGHTA, CDR2 FQGTGA.

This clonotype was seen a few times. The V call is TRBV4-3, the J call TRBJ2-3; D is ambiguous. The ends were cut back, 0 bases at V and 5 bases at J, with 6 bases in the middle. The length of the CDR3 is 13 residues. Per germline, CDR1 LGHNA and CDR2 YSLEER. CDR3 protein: CASSQEWEDTQYF. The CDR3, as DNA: TGCGCCAGCAGCCAAGAGTGGGAAGATACGCAGTATTTT.

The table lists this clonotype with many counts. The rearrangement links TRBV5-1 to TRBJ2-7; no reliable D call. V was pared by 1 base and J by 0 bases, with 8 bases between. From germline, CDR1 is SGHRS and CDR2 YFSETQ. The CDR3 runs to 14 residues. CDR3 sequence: CASSLTASSYEQYV. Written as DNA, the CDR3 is TGCGCCAGCAGCTTGACAGCGAGCTCCTACGAGCAGTACGTC.

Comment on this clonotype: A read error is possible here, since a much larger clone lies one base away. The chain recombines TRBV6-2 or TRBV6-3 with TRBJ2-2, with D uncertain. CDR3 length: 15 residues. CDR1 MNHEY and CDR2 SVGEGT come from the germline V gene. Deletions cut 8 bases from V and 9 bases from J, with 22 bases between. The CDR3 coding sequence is TGTGCCAGCGGAGACGGAAATCATCAAGCCTGGGAGCTGTTTTTT. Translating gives CASGDGNHQAWELFF.